Below, 6 T cell receptor beta chains from the same sample are listed, as sequenced in a study of T cell repertoires in cytomegalovirus infection. What these receptors recognize is not known. TCRdb called the reads again in MiXCR, with one record for every CDR3 protein. The sample lists about 920,000 distinct CDR3 sequences, less than 35% occurring once. Source: cultured CD8+ T cells from PBMCs, taken from culture after CMV antigen stimulation. The receptors were sampled from a human donor in good health (CMV status not recorded). Some clones in this sample may be carry-over from other donors' samples.

V is TRBV27 and J is TRBJ2-5; 7 bases align to TRBD1. The CDR3 covers 12 residues. Trimming at V came to 8 bases and at J to 2 bases, leaving 2 bases not matched to a gene. CDR1 and CDR2 (germline): MNHEY, SMNVEV (reference sequence). CDR3 sequence (DNA): TGTGCCAGCCAGGGACAGCAAGAGACCCAGTACTTC. This sequence encodes CASQGQQETQYF.

Note on this clonotype: An end of the junction does not agree with germline; a read error may underlie this. The rearrangement joins TRBV7-9 to TRBJ1-2, with 7 nucleotides matching TRBD1. Germline CDR1 is SEHNR and CDR2 is FQNEAQ (reference sequence). The CDR3 sequence is 13 residues long. Here the CDR3 reads CASSLPGLDRTDF. CDR3 DNA sequence: TGTGCCAGCAGCTTACCCGGATTGGACAGGACGGACTTC.

This clonotype has a count of ten or more. This chain connects TRBV7-8 to TRBJ2-5; 8 bases are a match to TRBD2. CDR1 SGHVS and CDR2 FQNEAQ come from the germline V gene. J gave up 4 bases and V 4 bases, and 5 bases lay outside the gene matches. This CDR3 contains 14 residues. DNA for the CDR3: TGTGCCAGCAGCTCGGGGGGGGGTGTAGAGACCCAGTACTTC. The encoded protein is CASSSGGGVETQYF. The full variable domain, completed using reference TRBV7-8 and TRBJ2-5, is GAGVSQSPRYKVAKRGQDVALRCDPISGHVSLFWYQQALGQGPEFLTYFQNEAQLDKSGLPSDRFFAERPEGSVSTLKIQRTQQEDSAVYLCASSSGGGVETQYFGPGTRLLVL.

This clonotype was observed a few times. This chain uses TRBV7-9 with TRBJ1-3; D not resolved. CDR1 is SEHNR and CDR2 is FQNEAQ in the germline V gene (reference sequence). V dropped 6 bases and J dropped 2 bases, with 11 bases sitting between them. The CDR3 loop spans 14 amino acids. This CDR3 is CASSDWGTGNTIYF. The DNA of the CDR3 is TGTGCCAGCAGTGATTGGGGAACTGGAAACACCATATATTTT.

This chain uses TRBV7-9 with TRBJ2-5; no clear D. The germline V gene has CDR1 SEHNR and CDR2 FQNEAQ (reference sequence). The ends were cut back, 0 bases at V and 1 base at J, with 6 bases in the middle. The CDR3 runs to 14 residues. The CDR3 protein is CASSLASPQETQYF. The CDR3, as DNA: TGTGCCAGCAGCTTAGCGAGCCCCCAAGAGACCCAGTACTTC.

This clonotype was counted between two and nine times. CDR3 DNA: TGTGCCAGCAGTTCGGACAGCTTTAGCAATCAGCCCCAGCATTTT. As protein: CASSSDSFSNQPQHF. The chain is built from TRBV27 and TRBJ1-5; D may be TRBD1 (6 bases). CDR1 and CDR2 (germline): MNHEY, SMNVEV (reference sequence). V was shortened by 4 bases and J by 0 bases, with 10 bases between the two germline ends. The CDR3 consists of 15 residues.